Listed below are T cell receptor beta chains from one sample, sequenced in a study of T cells after yellow fever vaccination. A single record per CDR3 protein comes from TCRdb applying MiXCR to the 5' RACE reads. This sample has about 160,000 distinct CDR3 sequences, with almost 7% found just once. The source material was CD4+ T cells sorted from PBMCs, sampled more than 4 days after the first yellow fever vaccination. The receptors stem from a young man who received the YFV17D yellow fever vaccine. The CDR3 runs from the conserved cysteine through the conserved F or W. D genes are given only for firm matches. Clone size is stated in some rows and not others, as once, few, many or a class when expanded.

TRBJ2-6 | NA | many | TRBV2 | TGTGCCAGCACCCAGGACTCTGGGGCCAACGTCCTGACTTTC | CASTQDSGANVLTF
TRBJ2-2 | NA | NA | TRBV7-2 | TGTGCCAGCAGCTTCACAGGGACCGGGGAGCTGTTTTTT | CASSFTGTGELFF
TRBJ2-1 | NA | many | TRBV5-1 | TGCGCCAGCAGCTCGGAGGGCTTCTCCTACAATGAGCAGTTCTTC | CASSSEGFSYNEQFF
TRBJ1-4 | TRBD1 | many | TRBV11-2 | TGTGCCAGCAGCTCCCGTGCCGGGACAGAGTTTAGGGAAAAACTGTTTTTT | CASSSRAGTEFREKLFF
TRBJ1-1 | NA | many | TRBV7-2 | TGTGCCAGCAGCTTAACTCCCCGGACAGAAGCTTTCTTT | CASSLTPRTEAFF
TRBJ2-1 | TRBD1 | few | TRBV7-9 | TGTGCCAGCAGCTCCAAAAGGGGACAGGGGATATCAAACTACAATGAGCAGTTCTTC | CASSSKRGQGISNYNEQFF
TRBJ2-1 | TRBD1 | many | TRBV7-2 | TGTGCCAGCAGCCGGGACAGGGGGAACAATGAGCAGTTCTTC | CASSRDRGNNEQFF
TRBJ1-1 | NA | many | TRBV27 | TGTGCCAGCAGTCGTTCGGGACACAACACTGAAGCTTTCTTT | CASSRSGHNTEAFF
TRBJ1-4 | TRBD1 | few | TRBV4-3 | TGCGCCAGCAGCCCCTATACAGGGGGAGCTGAAAAACTGTTTTTT | CASSPYTGGAEKLFF
TRBJ2-4 | TRBD1 | NA | TRBV5-4 | TGTGCCAGCAGCCTAGGGACAGGGGGCCGCTTTCAGTACTTC | CASSLGTGGRFQYF
TRBJ1-2 | TRBD1 | few | TRBV6-2/TRBV6-3 | TGTGCCACGACAGGGGTGACTAACTATGGCTACACCTTC | CATTGVTNYGYTF
TRBJ2-1 | NA | many | TRBV11-2 | TGTGCCAGCAGCATGAGTCCCGGATACAATGAGCAGTTCTTC | CASSMSPGYNEQFF
TRBJ2-1 | NA | many | TRBV6-5 | TGTGCCAGCAGTTACTTTTCGGGCGCGACCTCCTACAATGAGCAGTTCTTC | CASSYFSGATSYNEQFF
TRBJ2-7 | NA | NA | TRBV18 | TGTGCCAGCTCACCAAGAGGGGTAGCGCAGTACTTC | CASSPRGVAQYF
TRBJ2-6 | TRBD1 | NA | TRBV15 | TGTGCCACCAGCAGACCAGGGGGCACTGGGGCCAACGTCCTGACTTTC | CATSRPGGTGANVLTF
TRBJ2-3 | TRBD2 | few | TRBV23-1 | TGCGCCAGCAGTCAAGGTAGCGGGGAGACAGATACGCAGTATTTT | CASSQGSGETDTQYF
TRBJ2-2 | TRBD1 | NA | TRBV7-2 | TGTGCCAGCAGCTACCTTTTGGGACAGGGGCACACCGGGGAGCTGTTTTTT | CASSYLLGQGHTGELFF
TRBJ1-2 | TRBD1 | few | TRBV6-5 | TGTGCCAGCAGTACCCAGGGGGAAGGCTACACCTTC | CASSTQGEGYTF
TRBJ2-3 | TRBD2 | NA | TRBV5-1 | TGCGCCAGCAGCTTGGCCCCGCGGGGGGCGCCCACAGATACGCAGTATTTT | CASSLAPRGAPTDTQYF
TRBJ2-4 | TRBD2 | many | TRBV20-1 | TGCAGTGTCCCAAGCGGGGGGGGCAAAAACATTCAGTACTTC | CSVPSGGGKNIQYF
TRBJ2-3 | NA | many | TRBV5-1 | TGCGCCAGCAGCTTGGATGGACCGAGCACAGATACGCAGTATTTT | CASSLDGPSTDTQYF
TRBJ2-1 | NA | few | TRBV18 | TGTGCCAGCTCACCAAGGACATACAATGAGCAGTTCTTC | CASSPRTYNEQFF
TRBJ1-2 | TRBD1 | many | TRBV6-5 | TGTGCCAGCAGCCGACAGGGGGCGAGGGGCTACACCTTC | CASSRQGARGYTF
TRBJ2-1 | NA | few | TRBV19 | TGTGCCAGTAGTATAGATCGAGGGGGAGAGCAGTTCTTC | CASSIDRGGEQFF
TRBJ2-3 | NA | many | TRBV7-9 | TGTGCCAGCAGCCCCCAGGGACTTACACGCACAGATACGCAGTATTTT | CASSPQGLTRTDTQYF
TRBJ1-2 | NA | many | TRBV4-2 | TGTGCCAGCAGCCAAGGACCTTGGGGGGCCGACGTTGGATATGGCTACACCTTC | CASSQGPWGADVGYGYTF
TRBJ1-6 | NA | NA | TRBV9 | TGTGCCAGCAGCGCAGCCCCATCGAATTCACCCCTCCACTTT | CASSAAPSNSPLHF
TRBJ2-3 | TRBD2 | many | TRBV7-2 | TGTGCCAGCAGTTATAGCGGGGGCACAGATACGCAGTATTTT | CASSYSGGTDTQYF
TRBJ2-1 | TRBD2 | many | TRBV4-1 | TGCGCCAGCAGCCAAGGCCATAACAGCGGGGGCCAAAACAATGAGCAGTTCTTC | CASSQGHNSGGQNNEQFF
TRBJ1-2 | NA | NA | TRBV29-1 | TGCAGCGTACAGGGCGCCAACTATGGCTACACCTTC | CSVQGANYGYTF
TRBJ1-6 | NA | NA | TRBV9 | TGTGCCAGCAGCGTCAACATGGGCTCACCCCTCCACTTT | CASSVNMGSPLHF
TRBJ2-7 | TRBD2 | many | TRBV5-1 | TGCGCCAGCAGCCCACCTACTAGCGGGGGCTTCTCCTACGAGCAGTACTTC | CASSPPTSGGFSYEQYF
TRBJ1-2 | NA | NA | TRBV6-1 | TGTGCCAGCAGTGCAGGGGAACAGCGCCACTATGGCTACACCTTC | CASSAGEQRHYGYTF
TRBJ2-1 | NA | few | TRBV19 | TGTGCCAGTAGTTCCGTAGCGGACAACAATGAGCAGTTCTTC | CASSSVADNNEQFF
TRBJ1-6 | TRBD1 | many | TRBV7-3 | TGTGCCAGCAGCTTAGCGGGACAGAGAAATTCACCCCTCCACTTT | CASSLAGQRNSPLHF
TRBJ2-7 | NA | many | TRBV6-2/TRBV6-3 | TGTGCCAGCAGTTTTTTCTACGAGCAGTACTTC | CASSFFYEQYF
TRBJ2-5 | NA | many | TRBV7-2 | TGTGCCAGCAGCTTAGGCCACAGCCAAGAGACCCAGTACTTC | CASSLGHSQETQYF
TRBJ1-6 | NA | many | TRBV4-1 | TGCGCCAGCAGCCAAGATGACTGGAGCTCCTATAATTCACCCCTCCACTTT | CASSQDDWSSYNSPLHF
TRBJ2-7 | TRBD1 | NA | TRBV25-1 | TGTGCCAGCAGTGAATGGGACAGGGTCCACGAGCAGTACTTC | CASSEWDRVHEQYF
TRBJ2-7 | NA | once | TRBV5-3 | TGTGCCAGCGGCCCTGGGGGCCTTCTGGGCTACATCTACGAGCAGTACTTC | CASGPGGLLGYIYEQYF
TRBJ2-7 | NA | NA | TRBV28 | TGTGCCAGGGGCCGGGGAGGTTTCGGGGGAGACTCCTACGAGCAGTACTTC | CARGRGGFGGDSYEQYF
TRBJ1-1 | NA | few | TRBV20-1 | TGCAGTGCCGAGACCCCACAGGGAGCCGCGGATGAGGCTTTCTTT | CSAETPQGAADEAFF
TRBJ1-2 | NA | many | TRBV3-1 | TGTGCCAGCAGCCAGGGGAATGGCGGCTACACCTTC | CASSQGNGGYTF
TRBJ2-5 | NA | many | TRBV15 | TGTGCCACCAGCCAGCGAAAAGAGACCCAGTACTTC | CATSQRKETQYF
TRBJ1-2 | NA | NA | TRBV5-1 | TGCGCCAGCAGCGTGCCGGTTGGGGGGCTGGATGGCTACACCTTC | CASSVPVGGLDGYTF
TRBJ1-2 | TRBD1 | many | TRBV3-1 | TGTGCCAGCAGCCCCCAGGACAGGATAATTAATGGCTACACCTTC | CASSPQDRIINGYTF
TRBJ2-7 | NA | NA | TRBV25-1 | TGTGCCAGCAGTGATCAGCCAGTGAGCTCCTACGAGCAGTACTTC | CASSDQPVSSYEQYF
TRBJ2-5 | NA | many | TRBV7-8 | TGTGCCAGCAGCCCTCGGGCCCCCCAAGAGACCCAGTACTTC | CASSPRAPQETQYF
TRBJ1-5 | NA | many | TRBV3-1 | TGTGCCAGCAGCCAAGTGGGGGTAAGACAGCCCCAGCATTTT | CASSQVGVRQPQHF
TRBJ2-6 | NA | NA | TRBV5-6 | TGTGCCGCGGGGTTCTCTGGGGCCAACGTCCTGACTTTC | CAAGFSGANVLTF
TRBJ2-2 | NA | many | TRBV24-1 | TGTGCCACCAGTGACTGGGCCACGGGGACCGGGGAGCTGTTTTTT | CATSDWATGTGELFF
TRBJ1-1 | NA | many | TRBV12-3/TRBV12-4 | TGTGCCAGCAGTTTATGGGGGGCCGGGTACACTGAAGCTTTCTTT | CASSLWGAGYTEAFF
TRBJ1-5 | NA | NA | TRBV27 | TGTGCCAGCAGTCTCATAGACGGTCAGCCCCAGCATTTT | CASSLIDGQPQHF
TRBJ2-7 | TRBD1 | many | TRBV4-2 | TGTGCCAGCAGCCCAGGGGGCTCCTACGAGCAGTACTTC | CASSPGGSYEQYF
TRBJ2-3 | TRBD2 | NA | TRBV6-5 | TGTGCCAGCAGTTCCCTAGCGGCTAGCACAGATACGCAGTATTTT | CASSSLAASTDTQYF
TRBJ2-3 | NA | many | TRBV18 | TGTGCCAGCTCACCCCCACGGGGCGGAGCAGATACGCAGTATTTT | CASSPPRGGADTQYF
TRBJ1-2 | NA | many | TRBV5-1 | TGCGCCAGCAGCCTCGACAGGAGCTATGGCTACACCTTC | CASSLDRSYGYTF
TRBJ2-7 | NA | many | TRBV7-9 | TGTGCCAGCAGCCCCAAGGCCAGGCTTGGTTCCGAGCAGTACTTC | CASSPKARLGSEQYF
TRBJ1-3 | NA | NA | TRBV4-2 | TGTGCCAGCAGCCAAGAGGCGGTCTCTGGAAACACCATATATTTT | CASSQEAVSGNTIYF
TRBJ1-1 | NA | few | TRBV20-1 | TGCAGTGCTAGAGAGGCCGGGGGGCTTACTGAAGCTTTCTTT | CSAREAGGLTEAFF